The clone carrying this TCR beta chain came up many times. The antigen remains unidentified. This record comes from a study of shared clonotypes between healthy human individuals. Across the study: There were three CD4 naive, three CD4 memory, two CD8 naive and one CD8 memory plates per donor. Study-wide findings and caveats: Non-shared clonotypes displayed generation probabilities falling below those of clonotypes present in all four donors. For naive CD4 cells, approximately 5% of clonotypes were shared across a handful of donors.

Per the germline V gene, CDR1 is SGHRS and CDR2 is YFSETQ. There are 15 residues in the CDR3. V dropped 4 bases and J dropped 1 base, with 15 bases sitting between them. TCRdb's copy holds only in-frame clones and misses some; the assay was immunoSEQ multiplex PCR. Of 900,000 to 1,200,000 clones in the sample, approximately 78% are singletons; the top ten hold roughly 0.65%. The V gene is TRBV5-1, the J gene TRBJ2-7; tentatively, D is TRBD1 (6 bases). The sample comprised memory CD4+ T cells from PBMCs. As for subset: CD45RA-negative fraction. This clonotype was obtained from a man between 18 and 35 years old in good health. Some clones in this sample may be carry-over from other donors' samples. The CDR3, as DNA: TGCGCCAGCAGCACGGACAGTCATCATTCCTACGAGCAGTACTTC. Amino acids: CASSTDSHHSYEQYF.